The 30 T cell receptor beta chains below were found in one sample sequenced in a study of siplizumab effects on memory and regulatory T cells. Generated by immunoSEQ multiplex PCR, the TCRdb table keeps only in-frame clones and is missing some. This table has tens of thousands of clones, roughly 97% appearing once. Source material: naive CD4+ T cells sorted from blood. The receptors stem from a human donor in good health.

The chain uses TRBV29-1 and TRBJ1-6; 10 bases match TRBD1. The ends lost 6 bases at V and 7 bases at J; junction bases unmatched: 0. CDR3 size: 12 residues. Germline lookup yields CDR1 SQVTM and CDR2 ANQGSEA. This chain's CDR3 is CSVGQGNSPLHF. The CDR3 DNA reads TGCAGCGTGGGACAGGGGAATTCACCCCTCCACTTT.

V usage is TRBV28 and J usage is TRBJ1-2; D gene unclear. CDR3 length equals 14 residues. V was pared by 3 bases and J by 4 bases, with 12 bases between. From germline, CDR1 is MDHEN and CDR2 SYDVKM. CDR3 DNA: TGTGCCAGCAGTTTCTCTTACACGGGCTATGGCTACACCTTC. Translating it yields CASSFSYTGYGYTF.

The chain has TRBV19 and TRBJ2-5; 8 bases fit TRBD2. The CDR3 runs to 14 residues. With 5 bases clipped from V and 1 base from J, the junction kept 3 bases outside the gene matches. Germline V gene lookup returns CDR1 LNHDA and CDR2 SQIVND (reference sequence). CDR3 sequence reads: CASSSRGGQETQYF. For the CDR3, the DNA is TGTGCCAGTAGTTCTCGGGGGGGCCAAGAGACCCAGTACTTC.

The rearrangement uses TRBV5-1 and TRBJ1-2; D may be TRBD1 (5 bases). Deletions cut 2 bases from V and 4 bases from J, with 9 bases between. Germline V gives CDR1 SGHRS, CDR2 YFSETQ. CDR3 size: 13 residues. Written as DNA, the CDR3 is TGCGCCAGCAGCTTACAGGTTGGCTATGGCTACACCTTC. Residues: CASSLQVGYGYTF.

The chain has TRBV10-3 and TRBJ2-7; D is undetermined. The CDR3 is 13 amino acids. The V end was cut by 3 bases, the J end by 3 bases, with 9 bases between. In germline, CDR1 is ENHRY, CDR2 SYGVKD. This CDR3 reads CAISERADYEQYF. The CDR3 bases are TGTGCCATCAGTGAACGGGCCGACTACGAGCAGTACTTC.

The J gene is TRBJ2-4, the V gene TRBV7-3; D unresolved. CDR3 length: 16 amino acids. V lost 5 bases to trimming and J lost 3 bases, with 17 bases between them. Germline loops: CDR1 SGHTA, CDR2 FQGTGA. CDR3 in DNA: TGTGCCAGCAGCCCCCTCTGGGTCGAGTACAAAAACATTCAGTACTTC. Translation gives CASSPLWVEYKNIQYF. The entire variable domain, with the rest obtained from reference TRBV7-3 and TRBJ2-4, is as follows: GAGVSQTPSNKVTEKGKYVELRCDPISGHTALYWYRQSLGQGPEFLIYFQGTGAADDSGLPNDRFFAVRPEGSVSTLKIQRTERGDSAVYLCASSPLWVEYKNIQYFGAGTRLSVL.

The rearrangement uses TRBV9 and TRBJ2-3; D is undetermined. The ends were cut back, 2 bases at V and 6 bases at J, with 13 bases in the middle. CDR3 length equals 14 residues. Germline-derived CDR1 and CDR2 are SGDLS and YYNGEE. The CDR3 spells CASSVRATQDTQYF. The CDR3 DNA is TGTGCCAGCAGCGTCCGGGCCACACAGGATACGCAGTATTTT.

V and J are TRBV5-1 and TRBJ1-2, with D tentatively TRBD1 (5 bases). V lost 2 bases, J lost 6 bases, and 11 bases lay in between. Looked up from germline, CDR1 is SGHRS and CDR2 is YFSETQ. CDR3 size: 13 residues. The DNA of the CDR3 is TGCGCCAGCAGCTTAATCACAGGAGATGGCTACACCTTC. As protein: CASSLITGDGYTF. The full variable domain, completed using reference TRBV5-1 and TRBJ1-2, is KAGVTQTPRYLIKTRGQQVTLSCSPISGHRSVSWYQQTPGQGLQFLFEYFSETQRNKGNFPGRFSGRQFSNSRSEMNVSTLELGDSALYLCASSLITGDGYTFGSGTRLTVV.

The chain has TRBV11-2 and TRBJ1-1; tentatively, D is TRBD1 (6 bases). In germline, CDR1 is SGHAT, CDR2 FQNNGV. V lost 1 base and J lost 7, with 13 bases in between. This CDR3 is 14 amino acids long. For the CDR3, the DNA is TGTGCCAGCAGCTTAGTTAGGGGGTTTCGTGAAGCTTTCTTT. This encodes CASSLVRGFREAFF. The whole variable domain, filled in from reference TRBV11-2 and TRBJ1-1, reads EAGVAQSPRYKIIEKRQSVAFWCNPISGHATLYWYQQILGQGPKLLIQFQNNGVVDDSQLPKDRFSAERLKGVDSTLKIQPAKLEDSAVYLCASSLVRGFREAFFGQGTRLTVV.

The chain carries TRBV10-1 and TRBJ1-1; D perhaps matches TRBD1 (5 bases). The CDR3 has 15 amino acids. Trimming cost V 1 base and J 4 bases, with 13 bases left between them. Germline CDR1 reads WNHNN; CDR2 reads SYGVQD (reference sequence). This CDR3 reads CASSEFGQGCTEAFF. DNA for the CDR3: TGCGCCAGCAGTGAGTTCGGGCAGGGTTGCACTGAAGCTTTCTTT.

The chain links TRBV10-3 to TRBJ1-1; TRBD1 is a possible D gene (5 bases). CDR3 length equals 11 residues. V gave up 6 bases and J gave up 5 bases, with 7 bases separating them. Germline V CDR1 and CDR2: ENHRY, SYGVKD. The CDR3 region is CAISQGTEAFF. CDR3 nucleotide sequence: TGTGCCATCAGCCAGGGAACTGAAGCTTTCTTT.

The V gene is TRBV11-2, the J gene TRBJ2-7; TRBD1 matches at 9 bases. Trimming removed 3 bases from V and 3 bases from J; junction bases left unmatched: 12. The germline V gene has CDR1 SGHAT and CDR2 FQNNGV. The CDR3 is made up of 17 amino acids. The CDR3 sequence is CASSLAPGQGLGYEQYF. The CDR3, as DNA: TGTGCCAGCAGCTTGGCGCCGGGACAGGGTTTGGGCTACGAGCAGTACTTC.

The gene calls are TRBV7-2 and TRBJ2-1, with D possibly TRBD2 on 7 matching bases. Trimming left V 5 bases short and J 2 bases short, with 13 bases between. The germline CDR1 and CDR2 sequences are SGHTA and FQGNSA. This CDR3 region has 15 residues. In DNA, the CDR3 is TGTGCCAGCAGCGTTGCGGGGGCCCCCTACAATGAGCAGTTCTTC. This translates into CASSVAGAPYNEQFF.

This chain uses TRBV1 with TRBJ2-1. TRBV1 is a listed pseudogene. This CDR3 contains 13 residues. The CDR3 nucleotides read TGCACCAGCAGCCAACTTGACCGGAATGAGCAGTTCTTC. It specifies CTSSQLDRNEQFF.

The CDR3 reads CASSEARQANEKLFF. In DNA, the CDR3 is TGTGCCAGCAGTGAAGCGCGGCAGGCTAATGAAAAACTGTTTTTT. The V gene is TRBV6-1, the J gene TRBJ1-4; D remains unclear. Germline values: CDR1 MNHNS, CDR2 SASEGT. V was shortened by 0 bases and J by 3 bases, with 8 bases between the two germline ends. The CDR3 runs to 15 residues.

The sample holds one count of this clone. The chain uses TRBV19 and TRBJ2-3; D assignment may be TRBD1 or TRBD2 (5 bases each). The CDR3 is 17 residues long. The ends were cut back, 4 bases at V and 2 bases at J, with 19 bases in the middle. Per the germline V gene, CDR1 is LNHDA and CDR2 is SQIVND (reference sequence). CDR3 bases: TGTGCCAGTAGTAACCCTTGGGGGACGTCTATCACAGATACGCAGTATTTT. Its translation: CASSNPWGTSITDTQYF.

The V gene is TRBV7-3, the J gene TRBJ1-3; 10 nucleotides line up with TRBD1. The V gene's germline CDR1 is SGHTA and CDR2 FQGTGA. Unmatched junction bases numbered 12, after V lost 6 bases and J lost 7 bases. This CDR3 has 16 residues. The CDR3 sequence: CASSPMPGQGTNTIYF. In DNA, the CDR3 is TGTGCCAGCAGTCCGATGCCGGGACAGGGGACCAACACCATATATTTT.

The chain joins TRBV19 to TRBJ1-5; perhaps TRBD1 as D (5 bases). CDR1 LNHDA and CDR2 SQIVND come from the germline V gene (reference sequence). The CDR3 runs 15 residues. Trimming shortened V by 5 bases and J by 6 bases, and 17 bases separated the two germline ends. CDR3 sequence (DNA): TGTGCCAGTAGTTCGCCGCAGGGATTTATTCAGCCCCAGCATTTT. Translation gives CASSSPQGFIQPQHF.

CDR3 sequence reads: CASSATRTQRGSNYGYTF. The DNA of the CDR3 is TGTGCCAGCAGTGCCACCCGGACTCAAAGGGGATCTAACTATGGCTACACCTTC. J is TRBJ1-2 and V is TRBV6-1, with D perhaps TRBD1 (5 bases). CDR1 is MNHNS and CDR2 is SASEGT in the germline V gene. This CDR3 is 18 amino acids long. Trimming shortened V by 4 bases and J by 0 bases, and 21 bases separated the two germline ends.

The chain joins TRBV28 to TRBJ2-1, with D uncertain. Germline loops: CDR1 MDHEN, CDR2 SYDVKM. Between the trimmed V and J ends, which lost 2 bases and 2 bases, there was a span of 10 bases. The CDR3 length is 15 residues. CDR3 in DNA: TGTGCCAGCAGTTTACAGATGACGACCTACAATGAGCAGTTCTTC. It encodes CASSLQMTTYNEQFF.

The J gene is TRBJ1-1, the V gene TRBV6-1; tentatively, D is TRBD1 (5 bases). CDR1 and CDR2 (germline): MNHNS, SASEGT. The CDR3 covers 16 residues. V was shortened by 1 base and J by 5 bases, with 17 bases between the two germline ends. Here the CDR3 reads CASSEGYGGTRTEAFF. As DNA, the CDR3 is TGTGCCAGCAGTGAAGGTTACGGGGGGACGCGGACTGAAGCTTTCTTT.

The count of this clone is one. The chain carries TRBV7-8 and TRBJ1-1, with 7 bases matching TRBD1. Per germline, CDR1 SGHVS and CDR2 FQNEAQ. The length of the CDR3 is 18 residues. With V trimmed by 2 bases and J by 1 base, 13 bases remained unmatched. DNA for the CDR3: TGTGCCAGCAGCTTAAGGAGGTGGGACAGAATTTCGAACACTGAAGCTTTCTTT. It is translated as CASSLRRWDRISNTEAFF.

CDR3 protein: CASQHFLNSNQPQHF. Here the CDR3 DNA reads TGTGCCAGCCAGCACTTTCTTAATAGCAATCAGCCCCAGCATTTT. J is TRBJ1-5 and V is TRBV6-1; D gene ambiguous. CDR1 and CDR2 (germline): MNHNS, SASEGT. V was cut by 8 bases and J by 0 bases, with 14 bases left in between. CDR3 length equals 15 residues.

The rearrangement joins TRBV29-1 to TRBJ2-7; 9 nucleotides align to TRBD1. This CDR3 is 12 amino acids long. Trimming cost V 4 bases and J 9 bases; bases outside gene matches: 7. CDR1 SQVTM and CDR2 ANQGSEA come from the germline V gene. CDR3 amino acids: CSVAGQGVGQYF. Written as DNA, the CDR3 is TGCAGCGTTGCGGGACAGGGTGTGGGGCAGTACTTC.

The chain employs TRBV11-2 and TRBJ2-7, with 9 bases identical to TRBD1. The V gene's germline CDR1 is SGHAT and CDR2 FQNNGV. The CDR3 extends over 15 amino acids. Unmatched junction bases numbered 9, after V lost 4 bases and J lost 5 bases. In nucleotides, the CDR3 is TGTGCCAGCAGCTCTCCGGGACAGGGAACAAACGAGCAGTACTTC. Translated: CASSSPGQGTNEQYF.

This chain connects TRBV7-6 to TRBJ2-5; 8 bases map to TRBD1. The CDR3 loop spans 14 amino acids. After removal of 3 bases from V and 5 bases from J, the junction contained 5 bases not matched to a gene. From germline, CDR1 is SGHVS and CDR2 FNYEAQ. CDR3 in amino acids: CASSLDRERETQYF. The CDR3 DNA reads as TGTGCCAGCAGCTTGGACAGGGAGAGGGAGACCCAGTACTTC.

This sequence joins TRBV6-5 and TRBJ1-5, with D unclear. Germline CDR1 MNHEY, CDR2 SVGAGI. CDR3 length: 15 residues. V gave up 0 bases and J gave up 1 base, with 7 bases separating them. CDR3 nucleotides: TGTGCCAGCAGTTACTCGCGCATCAGCAATCAGCCCCAGCATTTT. It encodes CASSYSRISNQPQHF.

This clone has a single count. The rearrangement uses TRBV6-1 and TRBJ1-4, with 7 bases aligning to TRBD1. V lost 6 bases, J lost 8 bases, and 12 bases stayed unmatched. Germline V gives CDR1 MNHNS, CDR2 SASEGT. The length of the CDR3 is 15 residues. The CDR3 nucleotides are TGTGCCAGCAGAACACGACAGGGTGATAGGGAAAAACTGTTTTTT. Its protein is CASRTRQGDREKLFF.

This sequence joins TRBV10-2 and TRBJ2-7; D is possibly TRBD2 (7 bases). The CDR3 spans 15 residues. V was trimmed by 6 bases and J by 6 bases, leaving 21 bases between them. Germline V gene lookup returns CDR1 WSHSY and CDR2 SAAADI. The DNA of the CDR3 is TGCGCCAGCAGGGGGCCGTGGGGGGGCGCGGGCGAGCAGTACTTC. Translated: CASRGPWGGAGEQYF.

The chain recombines TRBV5-4 with TRBJ1-1, with 7 bases aligning to TRBD1. CDR3 length: 13 amino acids. V lost 5 bases, J lost 8 bases, and 9 bases stayed unmatched. CDR1 and CDR2 (germline): SGHNT, YYREEE (reference sequence). The CDR3, as DNA: TGTGCCAGCAGTCCGGGGACAGTTCCAGAAGCTTTCTTT. It yields the protein CASSPGTVPEAFF.